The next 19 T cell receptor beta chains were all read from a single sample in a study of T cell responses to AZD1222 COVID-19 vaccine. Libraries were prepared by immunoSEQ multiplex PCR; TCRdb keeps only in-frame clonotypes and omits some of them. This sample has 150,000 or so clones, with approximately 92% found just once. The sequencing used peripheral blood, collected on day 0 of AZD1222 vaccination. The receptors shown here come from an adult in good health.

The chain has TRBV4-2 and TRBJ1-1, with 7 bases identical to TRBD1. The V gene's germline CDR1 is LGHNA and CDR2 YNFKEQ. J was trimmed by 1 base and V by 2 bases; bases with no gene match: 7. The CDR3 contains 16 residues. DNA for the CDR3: TGTGCCAGCAGCCAAAACCCGGGACAGTGGAACACTGAAGCTTTCTTT. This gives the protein CASSQNPGQWNTEAFF.

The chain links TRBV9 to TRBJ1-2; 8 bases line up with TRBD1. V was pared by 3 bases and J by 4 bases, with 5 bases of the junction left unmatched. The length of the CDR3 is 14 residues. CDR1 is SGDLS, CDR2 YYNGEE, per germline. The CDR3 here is CASSAPGGIYGYTF. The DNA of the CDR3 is TGTGCCAGCAGCGCACCAGGGGGCATCTATGGCTACACCTTC.

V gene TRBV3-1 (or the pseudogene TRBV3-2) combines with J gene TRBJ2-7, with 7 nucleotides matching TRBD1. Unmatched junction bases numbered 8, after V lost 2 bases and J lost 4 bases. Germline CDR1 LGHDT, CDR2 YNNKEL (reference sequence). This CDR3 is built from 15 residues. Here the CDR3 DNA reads TGTGCCAGCAGCCAATTTAAGGGGGCGCGATACGAGCAGTACTTC. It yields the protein CASSQFKGARYEQYF.

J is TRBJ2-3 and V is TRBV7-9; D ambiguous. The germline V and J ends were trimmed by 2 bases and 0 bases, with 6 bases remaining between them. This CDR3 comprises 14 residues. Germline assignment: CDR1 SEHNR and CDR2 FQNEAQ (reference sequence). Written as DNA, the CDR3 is TGTGCCAGCAGCTTATCCGGGAGCACAGATACGCAGTATTTT. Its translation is CASSLSGSTDTQYF.

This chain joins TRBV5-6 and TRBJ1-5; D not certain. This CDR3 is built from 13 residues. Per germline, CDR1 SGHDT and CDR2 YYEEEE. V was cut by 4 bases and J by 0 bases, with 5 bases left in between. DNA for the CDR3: TGTGCCAGCAGCGCATCTAGCAATCAGCCCCAGCATTTT. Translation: CASSASSNQPQHF.

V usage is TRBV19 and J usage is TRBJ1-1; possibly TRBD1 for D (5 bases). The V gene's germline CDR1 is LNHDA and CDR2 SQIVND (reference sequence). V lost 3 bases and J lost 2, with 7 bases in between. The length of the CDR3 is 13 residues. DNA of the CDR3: TGTGCCAGTAGTATCAGGGAAAACACTGAAGCTTTCTTT. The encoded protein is CASSIRENTEAFF.

The CDR3, as DNA: TGTGCCAGCAGCTTACGAGCTAGCGGGGGGGCCTTGGGAGATACGCAGTATTTT. As protein: CASSLRASGGALGDTQYF. The genes are TRBV7-2 and TRBJ2-3; 12 nucleotides match TRBD2. Per germline, CDR1 SGHTA and CDR2 FQGNSA. V shed 2 bases and J 5 bases; nucleotides not matched to a gene: 11. The CDR3 loop spans 18 amino acids.

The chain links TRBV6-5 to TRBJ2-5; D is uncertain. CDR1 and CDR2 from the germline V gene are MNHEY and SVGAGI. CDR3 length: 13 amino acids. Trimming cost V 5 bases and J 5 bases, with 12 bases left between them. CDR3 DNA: TGTGCCAGCAGTCCCGGTGGGTCTGAGACCCAGTACTTC. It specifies CASSPGGSETQYF.

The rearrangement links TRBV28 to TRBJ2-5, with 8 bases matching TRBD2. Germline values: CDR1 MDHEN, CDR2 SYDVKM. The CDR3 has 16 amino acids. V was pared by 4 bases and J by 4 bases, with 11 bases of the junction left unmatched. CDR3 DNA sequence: TGTGCCAGCAGTTGGGCGCTAGCGGGTGGGGTAGAGACCCAGTACTTC. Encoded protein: CASSWALAGGVETQYF.

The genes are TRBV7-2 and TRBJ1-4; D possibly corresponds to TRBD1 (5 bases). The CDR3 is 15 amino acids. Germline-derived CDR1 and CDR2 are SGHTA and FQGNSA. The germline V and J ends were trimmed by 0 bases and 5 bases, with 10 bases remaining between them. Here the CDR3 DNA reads TGTGCCAGCAGCTTAGCGGGAGGGGAGAATGAAAAACTGTTTTTT. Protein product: CASSLAGGENEKLFF.

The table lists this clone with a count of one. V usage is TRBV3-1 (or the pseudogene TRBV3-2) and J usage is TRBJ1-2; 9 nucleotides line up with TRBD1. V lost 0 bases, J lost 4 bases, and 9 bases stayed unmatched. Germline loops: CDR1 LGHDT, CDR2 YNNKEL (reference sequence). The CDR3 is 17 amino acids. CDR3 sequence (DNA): TGTGCCAGCAGCCAAGATATTGGACAGGGGCCGATCTATGGCTACACCTTC. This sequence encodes CASSQDIGQGPIYGYTF.

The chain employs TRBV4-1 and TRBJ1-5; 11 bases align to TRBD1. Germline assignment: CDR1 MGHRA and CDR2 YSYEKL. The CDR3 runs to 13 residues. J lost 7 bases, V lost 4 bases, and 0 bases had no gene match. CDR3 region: CASSRDRGQPQHF. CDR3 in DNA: TGCGCCAGCAGCCGGGACAGGGGGCAGCCCCAGCATTTT.

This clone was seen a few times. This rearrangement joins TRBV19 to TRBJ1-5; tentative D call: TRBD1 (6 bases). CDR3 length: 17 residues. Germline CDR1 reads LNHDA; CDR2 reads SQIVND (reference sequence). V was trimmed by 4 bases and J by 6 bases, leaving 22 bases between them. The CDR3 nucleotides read TGTGCCAGTAGTACGACCTGGGGGGGCGCCACGGCTCAGCCCCAGCATTTT. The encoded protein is CASSTTWGGATAQPQHF.

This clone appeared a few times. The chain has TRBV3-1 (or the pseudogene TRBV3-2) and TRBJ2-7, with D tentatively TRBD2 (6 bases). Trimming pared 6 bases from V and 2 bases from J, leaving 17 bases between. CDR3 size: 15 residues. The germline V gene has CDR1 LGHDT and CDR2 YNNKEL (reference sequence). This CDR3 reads CASRGSGTATYEQYF. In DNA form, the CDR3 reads TGTGCCAGCAGGGGCTCCGGGACTGCAACCTACGAGCAGTACTTC.

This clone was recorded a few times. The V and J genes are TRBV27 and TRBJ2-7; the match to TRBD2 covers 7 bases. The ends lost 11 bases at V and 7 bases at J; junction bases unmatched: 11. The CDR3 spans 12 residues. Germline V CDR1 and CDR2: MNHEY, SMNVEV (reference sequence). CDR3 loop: CAGGIREEEQYF. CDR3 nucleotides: TGTGCCGGGGGAATCCGGGAGGAGGAGCAGTACTTC.

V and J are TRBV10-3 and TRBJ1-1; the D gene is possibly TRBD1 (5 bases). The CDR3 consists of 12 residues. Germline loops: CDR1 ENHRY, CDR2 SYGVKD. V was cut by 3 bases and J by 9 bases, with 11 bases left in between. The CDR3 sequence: CAISEDRAQAFF. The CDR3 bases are TGTGCCATCAGTGAAGACAGAGCCCAAGCTTTCTTT.

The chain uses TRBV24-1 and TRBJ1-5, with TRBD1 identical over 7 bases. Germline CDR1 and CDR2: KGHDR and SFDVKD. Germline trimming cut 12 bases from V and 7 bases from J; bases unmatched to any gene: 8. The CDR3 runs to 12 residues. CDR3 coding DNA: TGTGCCGCCGGACAGGACGGGCAGCCCCAGCATTTT. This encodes CAAGQDGQPQHF.

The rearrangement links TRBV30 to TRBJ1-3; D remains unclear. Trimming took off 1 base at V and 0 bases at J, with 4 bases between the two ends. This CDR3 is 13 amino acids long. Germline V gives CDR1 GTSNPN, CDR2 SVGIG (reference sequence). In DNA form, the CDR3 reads TGTGCCTGGAGTGAGAGCTCTGGAAACACCATATATTTT. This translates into CAWSESSGNTIYF.

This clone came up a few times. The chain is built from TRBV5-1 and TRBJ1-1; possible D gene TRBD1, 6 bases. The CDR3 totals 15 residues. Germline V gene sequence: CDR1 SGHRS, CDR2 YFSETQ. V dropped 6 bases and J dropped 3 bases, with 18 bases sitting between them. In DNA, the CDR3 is TGCGCCAGCAACCTGATGGGGAGGGGGGACACTGAAGCTTTCTTT. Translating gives CASNLMGRGDTEAFF. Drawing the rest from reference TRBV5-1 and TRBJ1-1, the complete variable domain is KAGVTQTPRYLIKTRGQQVTLSCSPISGHRSVSWYQQTPGQGLQFLFEYFSETQRNKGNFPGRFSGRQFSNSRSEMNVSTLELGDSALYLCASNLMGRGDTEAFFGQGTRLTVV.